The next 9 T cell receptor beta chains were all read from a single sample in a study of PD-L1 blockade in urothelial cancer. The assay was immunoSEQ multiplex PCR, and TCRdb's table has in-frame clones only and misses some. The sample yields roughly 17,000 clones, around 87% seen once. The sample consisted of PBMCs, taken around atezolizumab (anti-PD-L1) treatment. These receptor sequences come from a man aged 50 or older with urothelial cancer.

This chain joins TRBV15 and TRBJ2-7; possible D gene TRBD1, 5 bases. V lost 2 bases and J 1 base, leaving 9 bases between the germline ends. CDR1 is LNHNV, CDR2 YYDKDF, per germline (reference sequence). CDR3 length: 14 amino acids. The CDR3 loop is CATSRLQGSYEQYF. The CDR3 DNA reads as TGTGCCACCAGCAGACTCCAGGGATCCTACGAGCAGTACTTC.

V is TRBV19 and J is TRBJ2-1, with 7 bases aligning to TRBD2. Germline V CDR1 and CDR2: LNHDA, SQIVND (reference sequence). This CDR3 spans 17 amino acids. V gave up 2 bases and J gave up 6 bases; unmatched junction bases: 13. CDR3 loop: CASSIKGSGIPLNEQFF. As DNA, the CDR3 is TGTGCCAGTAGTATAAAGGGAAGCGGGATTCCCCTCAATGAGCAGTTCTTC.

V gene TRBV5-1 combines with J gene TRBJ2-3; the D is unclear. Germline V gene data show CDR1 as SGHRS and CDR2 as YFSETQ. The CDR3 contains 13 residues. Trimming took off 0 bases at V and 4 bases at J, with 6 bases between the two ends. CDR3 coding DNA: TGCGCCAGCAGCTTGGTTTACTCAGATACGCAGTATTTT. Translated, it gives CASSLVYSDTQYF.

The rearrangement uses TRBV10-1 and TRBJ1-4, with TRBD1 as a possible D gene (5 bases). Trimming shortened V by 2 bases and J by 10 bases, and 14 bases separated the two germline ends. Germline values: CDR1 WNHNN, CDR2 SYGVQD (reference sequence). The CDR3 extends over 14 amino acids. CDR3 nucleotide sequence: TGCGCCAGCAGTGAGAGGGGCAGGGAGGGAAAACTGTTTTTT. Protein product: CASSERGREGKLFF.

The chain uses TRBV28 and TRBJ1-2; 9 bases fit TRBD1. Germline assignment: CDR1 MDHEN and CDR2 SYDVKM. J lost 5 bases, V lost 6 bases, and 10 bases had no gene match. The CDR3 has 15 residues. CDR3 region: CASRGGTGRLYGYTF. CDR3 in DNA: TGTGCCAGCAGGGGAGGGACAGGGAGACTTTATGGCTACACCTTC.

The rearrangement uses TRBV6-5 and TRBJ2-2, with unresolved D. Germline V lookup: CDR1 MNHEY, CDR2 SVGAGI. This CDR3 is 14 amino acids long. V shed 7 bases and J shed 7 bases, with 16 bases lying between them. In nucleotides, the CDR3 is TGTGCCAGCAATTATTATAGTGGTGGCGGGGAGCTGTTTTTT. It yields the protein CASNYYSGGGELFF.

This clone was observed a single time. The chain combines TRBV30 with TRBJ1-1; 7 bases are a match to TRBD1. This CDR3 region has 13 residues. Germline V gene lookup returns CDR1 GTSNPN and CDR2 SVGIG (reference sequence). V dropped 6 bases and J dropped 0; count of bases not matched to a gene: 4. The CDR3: CACRGRVNTEAFF. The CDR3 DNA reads TGTGCCTGCAGGGGGAGAGTGAACACTGAAGCTTTCTTT.

The CDR3 sequence is CASSSPRTGASYEQYF. CDR3 DNA sequence: TGTGCCAGCAGTTCCCCTCGGACAGGGGCTTCCTACGAGCAGTACTTC. This chain connects TRBV27 to TRBJ2-7; 9 bases map to TRBD1. Trimming at V came to 4 bases and at J to 1 base, leaving 8 bases not matched to a gene. The CDR3 is made up of 16 amino acids. Germline V gene lookup returns CDR1 MNHEY and CDR2 SMNVEV (reference sequence).

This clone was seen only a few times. CDR3 loop: CAWKQGTIQLSEAFF. CDR3 sequence (DNA): TGTGCCTGGAAGCAGGGGACCATCCAACTTTCTGAAGCTTTCTTT. This chain uses TRBV30 with TRBJ1-1, with D tentatively TRBD1 (6 bases). This CDR3 region has 15 residues. Germline lookup yields CDR1 GTSNPN and CDR2 SVGIG (reference sequence). The ends were cut back, 4 bases at V and 6 bases at J, with 21 bases in the middle.